Detailed here is one T cell receptor beta chain. Its antigen is undetermined. The data were obtained in a study of cytomegalovirus exposure and HLA in healthy donors. Study-wide results and limits: Serostatus for CMV was the only available immune exposure information. Later on, analysis showed that most CMV-associated TCR beta chains appeared to be HLA-restricted.

With V trimmed by 3 bases and J by 2 bases, 6 bases remained unmatched. This CDR3 comprises 15 residues. Germline V gives CDR1 SNHLY, CDR2 FYNNEI. PCR employed 60 Vbeta and 13 Jbeta primers. Clones were read by immunoSEQ multiplex PCR, and TCRdb kept only the in-frame ones, dropping some. The data hold 180,000 or so clones, with around 79% observed a single time. The clonotype comes from a man in his fifties in good health and CMV-seropositive. The chain links TRBV2 to TRBJ2-7; 8 bases line up with TRBD1. Source material: PBMCs. Here the CDR3 reads CASSDGRGHPYEQYF. Written as DNA, the CDR3 is TGTGCCAGCAGTGATGGCAGGGGGCACCCCTACGAGCAGTACTTC. The full variable domain, rest sourced from reference TRBV2 and TRBJ2-7, is EPEVTQTPSHQVTQMGQEVILRCVPISNHLYFYWYRQILGQKVEFLVSFYNNEISEKSEIFDDQFSVERPDGSNFTLKIRSTKLEDSAMYFCASSDGRGHPYEQYFGPGTRLTVT.